This entry lists 11 T cell receptor beta chains sequenced from one sample in a study of neurological immune-mediated disorders. Each CDR3 protein is one row after TCRdb ran MiXCR on the 5' RACE reads. This sample has 84,000 or so distinct CDR3 sequences, with approximately 10% found just once. The sample was PBMCs. These receptors were collected from a man aged 40-49 years in good health.

This clonotype was seen many times. CDR3 nucleotides: TGTGCCAGCTCACCACACAGTGGTCGCGAGCAGTACTTC. It yields the protein CASSPHSGREQYF. The V gene is TRBV18, the J gene TRBJ2-7; no reliable D call. Germline V CDR1 and CDR2: KGHSH, LQKENI. Trimming left V 1 base short and J 6 bases short, with 10 bases between. The CDR3 loop spans 13 amino acids.

Many counts were recorded for this clonotype. The genes are TRBV7-9 and TRBJ1-3; D remains ambiguous. V lost 3 bases and J 3 bases, leaving 9 bases between the germline ends. This CDR3 is built from 14 residues. Per germline, CDR1 SEHNR and CDR2 FQNEAQ (reference sequence). The CDR3 DNA is TGTGCCAGCAGCTTTAATGCTAATGGAAACACCATATATTTT. Translation gives CASSFNANGNTIYF.

A note on this clonotype: It is likely a read error, because the conserved phenylalanine at the end of the CDR3 is missing. It is unclear where the CDR3 begins or ends on the DNA, so no DNA is shown, and the CDR3 is as TCRdb lists it. The chain carries TRBV20-1 and TRBJ2-2; the table gives TRBD2 as D, unverified against the DNA. Germline V gene data show CDR1 as DFQATT and CDR2 as SNEGSKA (reference sequence). The CDR3 region is 13 residues in length, termini included. The chain's CDR3 is CSVRGGGTGELFI.

The chain employs TRBV6-5 and TRBJ1-4; TRBD1 matches at 7 bases. V trimming: 1 base; J trimming: 0 bases; junction bases outside the gene matches: 8. This CDR3 is 18 amino acids long. CDR1 and CDR2 from the germline V gene are MNHEY and SVGAGI. The CDR3 sequence is CASSYLYTGASTNEKLFF. CDR3 DNA sequence: TGTGCCAGCAGTTACTTATATACAGGGGCCTCAACTAATGAAAAACTGTTTTTT.

In its sample, this clonotype was seen many times. V usage is TRBV20-1 and J usage is TRBJ1-3; D unclear. The CDR3 runs 15 residues. V lost 6 bases to trimming and J lost 2 bases, with 17 bases between them. Germline values: CDR1 DFQATT, CDR2 SNEGSKA (reference sequence). CDR3 in amino acids: CSAKYPGRTGNTIYF. CDR3 in DNA: TGCAGTGCCAAATACCCCGGGAGGACTGGAAACACCATATATTTT.

This clonotype was counted many times. This chain joins TRBV5-5 and TRBJ1-4; no clear D gene. The CDR3 covers 15 residues. Deletions cut 10 bases from V and 0 bases from J, with 16 bases between. Germline V lookup: CDR1 SGHKS, CDR2 YYEKEE (reference sequence). The CDR3 DNA is TGTGCCTCTAGCCCCCTGCCTGCAACTAATGAAAAACTGTTTTTT. Protein: CASSPLPATNEKLFF.

This clonotype was observed many times. The gene calls are TRBV20-1 and TRBJ2-1; 8 nucleotides agree with TRBD2. The CDR3 has 15 residues. V lost 0 bases, J lost 8 bases, and 9 bases stayed unmatched. In germline, CDR1 is DFQATT, CDR2 SNEGSKA (reference sequence). The CDR3, as DNA: TGCAGTGCTAGAGATATGGCGGGAGGATTCGATGAGCAGTTCTTC. Its protein product is CSARDMAGGFDEQFF.

This clonotype was counted many times. The CDR3 protein is CASSQTGTGLYEQYF. The CDR3 coding sequence is TGTGCCAGCAGTCAAACCGGGACAGGGCTCTACGAGCAGTACTTC. This chain connects TRBV28 to TRBJ2-7; 9 bases are a match to TRBD1. V shed 5 bases, J shed 3 bases, and the junction held 8 bases outside the gene matches. Per germline, CDR1 MDHEN and CDR2 SYDVKM. CDR3 length: 15 residues.

This clonotype was found many times. The chain recombines TRBV27 with TRBJ2-7; D assignment may be TRBD1 or TRBD2 (5 bases each). V was clipped by 2 bases and J by 0 bases, with 14 bases between them. Germline V gene data show CDR1 as MNHEY and CDR2 as SMNVEV (reference sequence). This CDR3 region has 16 residues. The CDR3 spells CASSLRGGPRSYEQYF. The CDR3 nucleotides read TGTGCCAGCAGTTTAAGGGGCGGGCCGCGCTCCTACGAGCAGTACTTC.

This clonotype has ten or more counts. V usage is TRBV7-2 and J usage is TRBJ2-2; D might be TRBD2 (6 bases). CDR3 size: 14 residues. V lost 4 bases and J 1 base, leaving 7 bases between the germline ends. Germline V gives CDR1 SGHTA, CDR2 FQGNSA. CDR3 DNA: TGTGCCAGCAGCTGGGGGGTGAACACCGGGGAGCTGTTTTTT. Residues: CASSWGVNTGELFF.

This clonotype appeared many times. V and J are TRBV6-4 and TRBJ2-1; a possible D gene is TRBD1 (5 bases). CDR3 size: 16 residues. V was pared by 8 bases and J by 6 bases, with 23 bases between. Germline V gene data show CDR1 as MRHNA and CDR2 as SNTAGT. CDR3 in DNA: TGTGCCAGCGATGGCCAGGGCCCCTTCTTATTCAATGAGCAGTTCTTC. As protein: CASDGQGPFLFNEQFF.